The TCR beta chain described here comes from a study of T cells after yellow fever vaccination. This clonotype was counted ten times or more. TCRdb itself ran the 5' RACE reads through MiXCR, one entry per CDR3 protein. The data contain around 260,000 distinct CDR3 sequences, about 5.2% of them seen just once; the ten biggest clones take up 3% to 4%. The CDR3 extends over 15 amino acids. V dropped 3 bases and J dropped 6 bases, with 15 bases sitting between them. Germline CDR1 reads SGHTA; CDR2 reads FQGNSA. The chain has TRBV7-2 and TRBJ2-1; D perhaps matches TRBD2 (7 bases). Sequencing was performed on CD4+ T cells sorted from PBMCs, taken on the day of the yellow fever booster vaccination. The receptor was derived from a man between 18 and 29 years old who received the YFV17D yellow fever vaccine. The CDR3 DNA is TGTGCCAGCAGCTTGGGGGGGGCCACCTCCAATGAGCAGTTCTTC. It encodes CASSLGGATSNEQFF.